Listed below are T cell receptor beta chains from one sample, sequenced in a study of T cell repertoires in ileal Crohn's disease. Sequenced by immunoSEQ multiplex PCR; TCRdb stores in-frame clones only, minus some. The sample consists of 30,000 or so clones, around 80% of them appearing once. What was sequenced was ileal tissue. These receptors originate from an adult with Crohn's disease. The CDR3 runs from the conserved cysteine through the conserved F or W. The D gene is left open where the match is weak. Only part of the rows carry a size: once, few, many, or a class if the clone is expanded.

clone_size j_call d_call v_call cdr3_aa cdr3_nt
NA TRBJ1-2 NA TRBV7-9 CASSLKGVGGSYGYTF TGTGCCAGCAGCTTAAAAGGAGTCGGGGGGTCCTATGGCTACACCTTC
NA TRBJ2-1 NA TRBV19 CASSIDHWGTNIEYNEQFF TGTGCCAGTAGTATAGATCATTGGGGGACAAATATCGAATACAATGAGCAGTTCTTC
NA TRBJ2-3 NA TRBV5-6 CASSGSTDTQYF TGTGCCAGCAGCGGTTCCACAGATACGCAATATTTT
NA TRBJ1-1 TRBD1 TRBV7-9 CASRGRDATGWSTEAFF TGTGCCAGCAGAGGTAGAGATGCGACAGGGTGGAGCACTGAAGCTTTCTTT
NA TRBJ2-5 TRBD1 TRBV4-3 CASSQHRGETQYF TGCGCCAGCAGCCAACACAGGGGAGAGACCCAGTACTTC
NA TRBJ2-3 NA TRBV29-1 CSGWGGRTDTQYF TGCAGCGGATGGGGGGGGCGTACAGATACGCAGTATTTT
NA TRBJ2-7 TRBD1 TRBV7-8 CASSLGTQGVYEQYF TGTGCCAGCAGCTTAGGGACCCAGGGGGTCTACGAGCAGTACTTC
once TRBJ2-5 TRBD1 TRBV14 CASSPGGWETQYF TGTGCCAGCAGCCCAGGGGGCTGGGAGACCCAGTACTTC
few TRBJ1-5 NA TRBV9 CASSVVDSYQPQHF TGTGCCAGCAGCGTAGTGGACAGTTATCAGCCCCAGCATTTT
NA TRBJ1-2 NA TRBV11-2 CASSSSSRYGYTF TGTGCCAGCAGTAGTTCCTCTAGGTATGGCTACACCTTC
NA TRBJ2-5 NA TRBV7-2 CASSLARLGEVQETQYF TGTGCCAGCAGCTTAGCCAGGTTGGGGGAGGTCCAAGAGACCCAGTACTTC
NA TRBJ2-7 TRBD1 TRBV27 CASSYGQGTYEQYF TGTGCCAGCAGTTACGGACAGGGAACCTACGAGCAGTACTTC
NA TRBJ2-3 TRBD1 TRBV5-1 CASSSADRGPTDTQYF TGCGCCAGCAGCTCAGCAGACAGGGGGCCTACAGATACGCAGTATTTT
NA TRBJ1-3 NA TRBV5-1 CASSSTGSGNTIYF TGCGCCAGCAGCTCCACAGGGTCTGGAAACACCATATATTTT
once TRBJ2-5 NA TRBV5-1 CASSLADQETQYF TGCGCCAGCAGCTTGGCGGACCAAGAGACCCAGTACTTC
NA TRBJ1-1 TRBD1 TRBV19 CASSIRGQGDTEALF TGTGCCAGTAGTATAAGGGGGCAGGGGGATACTGAAGCTCTCTTT
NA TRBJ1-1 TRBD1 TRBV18 CASSRGQTNTEAFF TGTGCCAGCTCACGGGGACAGACGAACACTGAAGCTTTCTTT
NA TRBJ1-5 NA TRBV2 CASRREGGSNQPQHF TGTGCCAGCCGACGGGAGGGGGGCTCGAATCAGCCCCAGCATTTT
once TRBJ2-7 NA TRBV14 CASSQDRGRIHGSYEQYF TGTGCCAGCAGCCAAGACCGAGGACGGATCCATGGGAGCTACGAGCAGTACTTC
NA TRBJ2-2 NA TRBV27 CASRRDSPLGTGELFF TGTGCCAGCCGCCGGGACTCGCCCTTGGGAACCGGGGAGCTGTTTTTT
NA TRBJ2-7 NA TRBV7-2 CASSLAGATSYEQYF TGTGCCAGCAGCTTAGCGGGGGCCACCTCCTACGAGCAGTACTTC
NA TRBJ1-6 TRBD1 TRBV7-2 CASRMTGGIFNSPLHF TGTGCCAGCAGAATGACAGGGGGAATATTTAATTCACCCCTCCACTTT
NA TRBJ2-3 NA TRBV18 CASSPRTGHGTDTQYF TGTGCCAGCTCACCACGCACAGGCCACGGGACAGATACGCAGTATTTT
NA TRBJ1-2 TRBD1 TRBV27 CASSSDGQDPNYGYTF TGTGCCAGCAGCTCCGATGGACAGGATCCGAACTATGGCTACACCTTC